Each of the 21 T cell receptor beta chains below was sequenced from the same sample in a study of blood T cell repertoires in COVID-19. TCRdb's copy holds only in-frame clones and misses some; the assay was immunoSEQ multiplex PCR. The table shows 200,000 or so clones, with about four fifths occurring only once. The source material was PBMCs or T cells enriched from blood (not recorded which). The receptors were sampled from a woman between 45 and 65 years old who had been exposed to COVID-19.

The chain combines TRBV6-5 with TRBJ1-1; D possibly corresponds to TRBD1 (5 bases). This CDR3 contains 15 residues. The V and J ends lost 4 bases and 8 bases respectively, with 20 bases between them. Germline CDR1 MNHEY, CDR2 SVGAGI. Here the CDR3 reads CASSSGQASPKEAFF. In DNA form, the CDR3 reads TGTGCCAGCAGTTCCGGACAAGCCAGCCCCAAGGAAGCTTTCTTT.

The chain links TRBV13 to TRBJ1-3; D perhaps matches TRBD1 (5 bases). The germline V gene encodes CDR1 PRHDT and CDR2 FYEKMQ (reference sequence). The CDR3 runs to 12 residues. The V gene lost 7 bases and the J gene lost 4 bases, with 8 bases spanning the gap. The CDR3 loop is CASTGLGNTIYF. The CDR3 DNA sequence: TGTGCCAGCACAGGGCTCGGAAACACCATATATTTT.

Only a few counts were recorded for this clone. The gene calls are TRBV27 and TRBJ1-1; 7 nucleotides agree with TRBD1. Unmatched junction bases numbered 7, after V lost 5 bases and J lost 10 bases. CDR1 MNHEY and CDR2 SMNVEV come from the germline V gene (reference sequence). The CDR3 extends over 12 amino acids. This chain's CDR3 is CASSAPQGSAFF. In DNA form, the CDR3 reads TGTGCCAGCAGTGCACCACAGGGGTCAGCTTTCTTT.

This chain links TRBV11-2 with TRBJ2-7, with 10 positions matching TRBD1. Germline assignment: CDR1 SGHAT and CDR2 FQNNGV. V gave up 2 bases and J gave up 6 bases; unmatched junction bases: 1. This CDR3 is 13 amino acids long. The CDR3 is CASSLWDRGEQYF. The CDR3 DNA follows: TGTGCCAGCAGCTTATGGGACAGGGGCGAGCAGTACTTC.

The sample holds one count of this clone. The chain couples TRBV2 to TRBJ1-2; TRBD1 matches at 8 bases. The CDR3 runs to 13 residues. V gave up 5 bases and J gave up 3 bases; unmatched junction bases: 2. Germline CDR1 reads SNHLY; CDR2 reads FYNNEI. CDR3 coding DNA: TGTGCCAGCAGTCAGGGGGCTGACTATGGCTACACCTTC. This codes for CASSQGADYGYTF.

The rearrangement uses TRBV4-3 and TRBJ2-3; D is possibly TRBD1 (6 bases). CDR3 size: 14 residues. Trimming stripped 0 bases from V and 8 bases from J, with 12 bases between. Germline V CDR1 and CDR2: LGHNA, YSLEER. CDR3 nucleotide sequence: TGCGCCAGCAGCCAAGATGGGGGCCCGGGTACGCAGTATTTT. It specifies CASSQDGGPGTQYF.

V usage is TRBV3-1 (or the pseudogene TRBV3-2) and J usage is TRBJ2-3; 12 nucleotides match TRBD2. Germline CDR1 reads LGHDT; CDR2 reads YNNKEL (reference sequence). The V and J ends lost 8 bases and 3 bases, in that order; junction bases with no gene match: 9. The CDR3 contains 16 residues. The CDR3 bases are TGTGCCAGCTGGCCGCCTAGCGGGGGGGAGACAGATACGCAGTATTTT. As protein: CASWPPSGGETDTQYF.

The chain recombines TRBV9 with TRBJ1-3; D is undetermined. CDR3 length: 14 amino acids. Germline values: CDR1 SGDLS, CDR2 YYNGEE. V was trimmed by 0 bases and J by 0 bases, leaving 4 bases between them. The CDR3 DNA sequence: TGTGCCAGCAGCGTAGAGCCCTCTGGAAACACCATATATTTT. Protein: CASSVEPSGNTIYF.

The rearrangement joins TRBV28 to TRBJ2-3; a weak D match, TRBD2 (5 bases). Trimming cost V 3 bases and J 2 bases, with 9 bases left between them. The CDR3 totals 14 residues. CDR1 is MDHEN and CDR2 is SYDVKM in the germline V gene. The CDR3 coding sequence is TGTGCCAGCAGTTTTGGAGGATACACAGATACGCAGTATTTT. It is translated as CASSFGGYTDTQYF.

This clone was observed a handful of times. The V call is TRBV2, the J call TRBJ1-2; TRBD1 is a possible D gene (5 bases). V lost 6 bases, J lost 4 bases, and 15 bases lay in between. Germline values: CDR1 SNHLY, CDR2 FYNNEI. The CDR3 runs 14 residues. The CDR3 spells CASRVLTALYGYTF. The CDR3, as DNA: TGTGCCAGCAGGGTTTTGACAGCCCTCTATGGCTACACCTTC.

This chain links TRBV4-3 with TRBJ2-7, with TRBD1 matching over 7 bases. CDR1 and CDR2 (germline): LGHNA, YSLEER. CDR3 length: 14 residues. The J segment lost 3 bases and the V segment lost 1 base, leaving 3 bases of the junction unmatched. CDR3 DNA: TGCGCCAGCAGCCAAGGTCGACAGGGCTACGAGCAGTACTTC. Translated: CASSQGRQGYEQYF.

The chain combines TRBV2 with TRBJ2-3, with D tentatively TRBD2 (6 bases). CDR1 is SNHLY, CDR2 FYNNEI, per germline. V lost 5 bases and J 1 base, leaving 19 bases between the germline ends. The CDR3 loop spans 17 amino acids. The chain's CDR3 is CASSIHSLGGRTDTQYF. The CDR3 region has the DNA TGTGCCAGCAGTATCCATAGCTTGGGGGGACGCACAGATACGCAGTATTTT.

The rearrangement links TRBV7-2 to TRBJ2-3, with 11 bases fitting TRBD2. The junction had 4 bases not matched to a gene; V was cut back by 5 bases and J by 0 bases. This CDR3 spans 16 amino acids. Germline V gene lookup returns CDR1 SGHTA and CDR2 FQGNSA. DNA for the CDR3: TGTGCCAGCAGCGAGCGGACTAGCGGGAGCACAGATACGCAGTATTTT. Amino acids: CASSERTSGSTDTQYF.

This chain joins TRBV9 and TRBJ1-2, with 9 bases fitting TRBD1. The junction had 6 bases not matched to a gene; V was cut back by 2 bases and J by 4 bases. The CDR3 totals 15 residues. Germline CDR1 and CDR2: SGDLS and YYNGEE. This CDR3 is CASSVHGQGTYGYTF. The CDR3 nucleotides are TGTGCCAGCAGCGTTCACGGACAGGGGACCTATGGCTACACCTTC. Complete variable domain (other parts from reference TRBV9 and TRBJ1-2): DSGVTQTPKHLITATGQRVTLRCSPRSGDLSVYWYQQSLDQGLQFLIQYYNGEERAKGNILERFSAQQFPDLHSELNLSSLELGDSALYFCASSVHGQGTYGYTFGSGTRLTVV.

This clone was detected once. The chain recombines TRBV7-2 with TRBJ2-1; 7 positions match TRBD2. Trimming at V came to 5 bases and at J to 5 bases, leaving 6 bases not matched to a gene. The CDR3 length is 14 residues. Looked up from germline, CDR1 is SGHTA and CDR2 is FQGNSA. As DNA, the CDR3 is TGTGCCAGCAGCCTTAGGGGAGGGGACAATGAGCAGTTCTTC. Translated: CASSLRGGDNEQFF.

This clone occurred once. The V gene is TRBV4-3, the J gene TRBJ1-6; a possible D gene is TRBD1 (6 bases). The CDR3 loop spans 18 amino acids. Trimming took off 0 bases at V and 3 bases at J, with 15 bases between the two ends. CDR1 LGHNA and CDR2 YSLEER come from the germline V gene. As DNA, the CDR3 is TGCGCCAGCAGCCAAGAAGGTCCCCCAGGGGACTATAATTCACCCCTCCACTTT. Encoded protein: CASSQEGPPGDYNSPLHF.

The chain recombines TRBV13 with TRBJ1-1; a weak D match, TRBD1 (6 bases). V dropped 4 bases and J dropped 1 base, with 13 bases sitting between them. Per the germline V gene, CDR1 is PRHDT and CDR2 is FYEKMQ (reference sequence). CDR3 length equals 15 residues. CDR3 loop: CASSSPGTSNTEAFF. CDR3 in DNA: TGTGCCAGCAGCTCGCCTGGGACATCGAACACTGAAGCTTTCTTT.

The chain's CDR3 is CASSRGTQETQYF. For the CDR3, the DNA is TGTGCCAGCTCCCGGGGGACCCAAGAGACCCAGTACTTC. The chain carries TRBV12-3 or TRBV12-4 and TRBJ2-5, with D possibly matching TRBD2 (6 bases). CDR3 length: 13 residues. The V gene lost 8 bases and the J gene lost 1 base, with 11 bases spanning the gap.

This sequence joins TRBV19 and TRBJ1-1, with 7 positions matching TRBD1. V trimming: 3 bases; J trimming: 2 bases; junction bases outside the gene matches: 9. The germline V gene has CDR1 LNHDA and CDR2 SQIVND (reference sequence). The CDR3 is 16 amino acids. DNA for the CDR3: TGTGCCAGTAGTATCAGATCGGGACAGCTTAACACTGAAGCTTTCTTT. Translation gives CASSIRSGQLNTEAFF.

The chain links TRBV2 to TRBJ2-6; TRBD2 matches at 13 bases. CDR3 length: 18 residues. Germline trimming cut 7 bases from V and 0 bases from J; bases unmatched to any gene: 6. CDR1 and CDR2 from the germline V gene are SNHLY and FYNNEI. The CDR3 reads CASKTGLAGLSGANVLTF. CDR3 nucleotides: TGTGCCAGCAAAACGGGACTAGCGGGGCTCTCTGGGGCCAACGTCCTGACTTTC.

Here the CDR3 DNA reads TGTGCCAGCAGTTTATCGTCAGGGGGAGACTATGGCTACACCTTC. This translates into CASSLSSGGDYGYTF. The genes are TRBV27 and TRBJ1-2, with TRBD1 matching 7 bases. The trim removed 0 bases at V and 3 bases at J, leaving 4 bases unmatched. The CDR3 runs 15 residues. The germline gives CDR1 MNHEY, CDR2 SMNVEV (reference sequence).